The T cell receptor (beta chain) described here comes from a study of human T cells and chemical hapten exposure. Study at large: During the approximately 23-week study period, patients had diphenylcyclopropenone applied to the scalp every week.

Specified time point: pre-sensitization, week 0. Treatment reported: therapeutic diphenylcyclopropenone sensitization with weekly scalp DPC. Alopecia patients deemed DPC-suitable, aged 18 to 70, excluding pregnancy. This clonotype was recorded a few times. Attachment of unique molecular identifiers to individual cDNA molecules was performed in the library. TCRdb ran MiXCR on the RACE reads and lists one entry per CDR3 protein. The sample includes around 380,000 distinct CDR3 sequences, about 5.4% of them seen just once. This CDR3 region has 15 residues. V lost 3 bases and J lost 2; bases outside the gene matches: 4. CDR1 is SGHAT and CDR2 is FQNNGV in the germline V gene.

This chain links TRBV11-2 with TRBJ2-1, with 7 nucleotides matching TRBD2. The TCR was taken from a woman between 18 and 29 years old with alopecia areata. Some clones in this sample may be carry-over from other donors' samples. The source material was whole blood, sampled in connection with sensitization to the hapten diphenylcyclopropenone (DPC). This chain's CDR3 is CASSFLAAPYNEQFF. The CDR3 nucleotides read TGTGCCAGCAGCTTTCTAGCGGCACCCTACAATGAGCAGTTCTTC.